The 11 T cell receptor beta chains below come from one sample, sequenced in a study of cytomegalovirus exposure and HLA in healthy donors. A multiplex PCR was run with 60 Vbeta primers and 13 Jbeta primers. Repertoires were generated with immunoSEQ multiplex PCR, while TCRdb's copy carries only in-frame clones and drops some. The sample holds 130,000 to 150,000 clones; around 77% are singletons and the top ten take 6.5% to 8%. Sequenced: PBMCs. All receptors come from a woman aged 40 to 55 in good health and CMV-seropositive.

The genes are TRBV7-3 and TRBJ1-1; no clear D gene. Trimming removed 0 bases from V and 8 bases from J, with 10 bases in between. The germline V gene encodes CDR1 SGHTA and CDR2 FQGTGA. This CDR3 is built from 13 residues. CDR3 bases: TGTGCCAGCAGCTTAACGTTTAGCAGCGAAGCTTTCTTT. This translates into CASSLTFSSEAFF.

The chain employs TRBV28 and TRBJ2-4; TRBD1 might be the D (5 bases). Germline lookup yields CDR1 MDHEN and CDR2 SYDVKM. The CDR3 has 15 residues. The V and J ends lost 5 bases and 0 bases respectively, with 11 bases between them. The CDR3 DNA follows: TGTGCCAGCAGTGCGACAGTACTAGCCAAAAACATTCAGTACTTC. This codes for CASSATVLAKNIQYF.

This sequence joins TRBV6-5 and TRBJ2-6; D possibly corresponds to TRBD2 (7 bases). Germline V gene sequence: CDR1 MNHEY, CDR2 SVGAGI. This CDR3 has 15 residues. Trimming took 7 bases from V and 12 from J, leaving 22 bases between them. The CDR3 sequence is CASKREGQGTSVLTF. Here the CDR3 DNA reads TGTGCCAGCAAGAGGGAGGGGCAGGGGACTTCCGTCCTGACTTTC.

This clone has just a few counts. DNA for the CDR3: TGTGCCAGTAGTATGGGACCCCAGGGGCCTTTCCTCTACGAGCAGTACTTC. Translation gives CASSMGPQGPFLYEQYF. The chain joins TRBV19 to TRBJ2-7, with D possibly being TRBD1 (6 bases). CDR1 and CDR2 (germline): LNHDA, SQIVND (reference sequence). This CDR3 has 17 amino acids. The V and J ends lost 3 bases and 3 bases respectively, with 21 bases between them.

The genes are TRBV2 and TRBJ2-5; D ambiguous. The end of the DNA is better explained by TRBJ2-7, so the J call may be wrong. The germline V gene encodes CDR1 SNHLY and CDR2 FYNNEI. The CDR3 length is 11 residues. The CDR3 DNA follows: TGTGCCAGCAGTGAAATGTACGAGCAGTACTTC. This sequence encodes CASSEMYEQYF.

This chain joins TRBV13 and TRBJ2-1; TRBD2 is a possible D gene (6 bases). V lost 4 bases, J lost 5 bases, and 12 bases lay in between. The CDR3 consists of 14 residues. Germline CDR1 and CDR2: PRHDT and FYEKMQ (reference sequence). The CDR3 sequence: CASSSIGGDNEQFF. CDR3 bases: TGTGCCAGCAGCTCAATAGGAGGGGACAATGAGCAGTTCTTC.

The J gene is TRBJ2-5, the V gene TRBV9; tentative D call: TRBD2 (5 bases). CDR1 SGDLS and CDR2 YYNGEE come from the germline V gene. Trimming stripped 0 bases from V and 5 bases from J, with 20 bases between. The CDR3 covers 17 residues. The CDR3 nucleotides read TGTGCCAGCAGCGTAGCATTGGAGAGGGCGGGCTGGGAGACCCAGTACTTC. Amino acid sequence: CASSVALERAGWETQYF.

The chain couples TRBV13 to TRBJ1-3, with TRBD1 as a possible D gene (5 bases). The CDR3 totals 17 residues. The ends were cut back, 0 bases at V and 1 base at J, with 13 bases in the middle. Germline V gene sequence: CDR1 PRHDT, CDR2 FYEKMQ (reference sequence). CDR3 nucleotides: TGTGCCAGCAGCTTAGGGCAAGAGGGGAGGTCTGGAAACACCATATATTTT. Amino acids: CASSLGQEGRSGNTIYF.

As to this clone: The sample has other DNA sequences that encode this CDR3 too. This chain joins TRBV7-9 and TRBJ1-1; no reliable D call. Germline CDR1 SEHNR, CDR2 FQNEAQ (reference sequence). Trimming took 1 base from V and 6 from J, leaving 9 bases between them. This CDR3 region has 13 residues. CDR3: CASSLDRGAEAFF. CDR3 DNA: TGTGCCAGCAGCTTAGACCGGGGAGCTGAAGCTTTCTTT. The complete variable domain, with remaining parts taken from reference TRBV7-9 and TRBJ1-1, reads DTGVSQNPRHKITKRGQNVTFRCDPISEHNRLYWYRQTLGQGPEFLTYFQNEAQLEKSRLLSDRFSAERPKGSFSTLEIQRTEQGDSAMYLCASSLDRGAEAFFGQGTRLTVV.

The genes are TRBV28 and TRBJ2-5; TRBD1 matches 11 bases. This CDR3 has 16 residues. Germline V gene data show CDR1 as MDHEN and CDR2 as SYDVKM. The trim removed 2 bases at V and 4 bases at J, leaving 6 bases unmatched. The CDR3 protein is CASSLLTGTGGETQYF. CDR3 DNA: TGTGCCAGCAGTTTACTCACCGGGACAGGGGGAGAGACCCAGTACTTC. Full variable domain (rest looked up from reference TRBV28 and TRBJ2-5): DVKVTQSSRYLVKRTGEKVFLECVQDMDHENMFWYRQDPGLGLRLIYFSYDVKMKEKGDIPEGYSVSREKKERFSLILESASTNQTSMYLCASSLLTGTGGETQYFGPGTRLLVL.

This clone turned up a few times. The chain uses TRBV28 and TRBJ1-5; TRBD1 agrees at 9 bases. The germline V gene encodes CDR1 MDHEN and CDR2 SYDVKM. This CDR3 is built from 15 residues. Unmatched junction bases numbered 7, after V lost 6 bases and J lost 4 bases. The DNA for the CDR3 is TGTGCCAGCAGCCCAGACAGGGGGGGAAATCAGCCCCAGCATTTT. It translates to CASSPDRGGNQPQHF.